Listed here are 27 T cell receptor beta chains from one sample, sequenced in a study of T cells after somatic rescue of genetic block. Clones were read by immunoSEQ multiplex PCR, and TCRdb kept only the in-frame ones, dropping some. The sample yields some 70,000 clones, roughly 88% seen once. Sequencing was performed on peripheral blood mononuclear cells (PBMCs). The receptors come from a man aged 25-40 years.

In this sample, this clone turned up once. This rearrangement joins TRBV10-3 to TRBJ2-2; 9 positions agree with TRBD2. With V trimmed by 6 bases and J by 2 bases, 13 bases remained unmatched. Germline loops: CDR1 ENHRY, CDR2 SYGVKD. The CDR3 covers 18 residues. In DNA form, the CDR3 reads TGTGCCATCAGCCAGACCCCACCTAGCGGGGACAACACCGGGGAGCTGTTTTTT. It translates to CAISQTPPSGDNTGELFF.

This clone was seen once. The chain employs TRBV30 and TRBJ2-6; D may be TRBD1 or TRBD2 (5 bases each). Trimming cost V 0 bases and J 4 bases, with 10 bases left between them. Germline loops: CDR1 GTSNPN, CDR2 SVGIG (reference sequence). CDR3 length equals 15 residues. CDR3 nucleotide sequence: TGTGCCTGGAGTGTCGGGGCGTCGGGGGCCAACGTCCTGACTTTC. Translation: CAWSVGASGANVLTF.

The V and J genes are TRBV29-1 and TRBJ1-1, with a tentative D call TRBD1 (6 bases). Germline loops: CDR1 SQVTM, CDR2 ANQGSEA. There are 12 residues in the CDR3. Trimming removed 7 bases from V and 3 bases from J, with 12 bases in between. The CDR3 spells CSAEGGDTEAFF. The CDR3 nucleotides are TGCAGCGCAGAGGGGGGGGACACTGAAGCTTTCTTT.

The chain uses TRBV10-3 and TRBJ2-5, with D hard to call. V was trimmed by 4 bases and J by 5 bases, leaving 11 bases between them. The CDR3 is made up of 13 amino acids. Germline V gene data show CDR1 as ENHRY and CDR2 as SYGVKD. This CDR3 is CAISVRVRETQYF. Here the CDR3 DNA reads TGTGCCATCAGTGTCCGGGTTAGGGAGACCCAGTACTTC.

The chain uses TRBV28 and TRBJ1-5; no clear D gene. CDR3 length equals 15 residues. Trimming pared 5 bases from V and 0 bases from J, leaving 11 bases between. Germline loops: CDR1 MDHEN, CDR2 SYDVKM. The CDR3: CASSPTDYSNQPQHF. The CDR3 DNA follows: TGTGCCAGCAGTCCGACGGACTATAGCAATCAGCCCCAGCATTTT. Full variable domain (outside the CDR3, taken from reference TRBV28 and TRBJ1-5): DVKVTQSSRYLVKRTGEKVFLECVQDMDHENMFWYRQDPGLGLRLIYFSYDVKMKEKGDIPEGYSVSREKKERFSLILESASTNQTSMYLCASSPTDYSNQPQHFGDGTRLSIL.

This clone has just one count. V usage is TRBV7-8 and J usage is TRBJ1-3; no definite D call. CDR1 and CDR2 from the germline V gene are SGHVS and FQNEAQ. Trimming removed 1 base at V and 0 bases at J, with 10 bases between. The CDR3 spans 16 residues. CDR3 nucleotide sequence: TGTGCCAGCAGCTTAGAGAGGGTTAGCTCTGGAAACACCATATATTTT. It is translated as CASSLERVSSGNTIYF. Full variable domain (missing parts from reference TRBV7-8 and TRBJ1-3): GAGVSQSPRYKVAKRGQDVALRCDPISGHVSLFWYQQALGQGPEFLTYFQNEAQLDKSGLPSDRFFAERPEGSVSTLKIQRTQQEDSAVYLCASSLERVSSGNTIYFGEGSWLTVV.

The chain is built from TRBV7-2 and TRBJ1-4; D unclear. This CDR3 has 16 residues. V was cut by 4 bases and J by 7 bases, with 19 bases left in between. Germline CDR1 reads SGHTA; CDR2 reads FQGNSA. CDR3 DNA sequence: TGTGCCAGCAGCTCCTTAAGTGGGCTGTTTGGTGAAAAACTGTTTTTT. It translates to CASSSLSGLFGEKLFF.

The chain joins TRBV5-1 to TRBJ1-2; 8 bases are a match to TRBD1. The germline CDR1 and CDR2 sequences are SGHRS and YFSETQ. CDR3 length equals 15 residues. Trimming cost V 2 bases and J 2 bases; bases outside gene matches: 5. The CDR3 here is CASSFGGQGNYGYTF. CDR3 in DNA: TGCGCCAGCAGCTTCGGCGGACAGGGCAACTATGGCTACACCTTC.

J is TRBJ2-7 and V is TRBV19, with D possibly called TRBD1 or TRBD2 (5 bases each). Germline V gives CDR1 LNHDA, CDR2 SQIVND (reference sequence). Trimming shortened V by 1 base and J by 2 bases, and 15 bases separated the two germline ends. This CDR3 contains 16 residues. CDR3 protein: CASSIVGTFPTYEQYF. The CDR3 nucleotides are TGTGCCAGTAGTATAGTAGGGACGTTCCCAACCTACGAGCAGTACTTC.

The CDR3 DNA follows: TGCGCCAGCAGCCAAAATCTAGCGGGATTCCAAGAGACCCAGTACTTC. Amino acids: CASSQNLAGFQETQYF. The gene calls are TRBV4-1 and TRBJ2-5, with 9 nucleotides matching TRBD2. This CDR3 comprises 16 residues. Germline V CDR1 and CDR2: MGHRA, YSYEKL. Losses at the gene ends were 2 bases for V and 1 base for J; bases not matched to a gene: 5.

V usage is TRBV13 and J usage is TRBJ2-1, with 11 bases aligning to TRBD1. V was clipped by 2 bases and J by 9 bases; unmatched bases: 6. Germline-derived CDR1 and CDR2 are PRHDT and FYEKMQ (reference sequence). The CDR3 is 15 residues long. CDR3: CASSLYRTGGGEQFF. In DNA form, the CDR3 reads TGTGCCAGCAGCTTATACCGGACAGGGGGCGGTGAGCAGTTCTTC. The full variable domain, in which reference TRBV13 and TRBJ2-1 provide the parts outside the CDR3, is AAGVIQSPRHLIKEKRETATLKCYPIPRHDTVYWYQQGPGQDPQFLISFYEKMQSDKGSIPDRFSAQQFSDYHSELNMSSLELGDSALYFCASSLYRTGGGEQFFGPGTRLTVL.

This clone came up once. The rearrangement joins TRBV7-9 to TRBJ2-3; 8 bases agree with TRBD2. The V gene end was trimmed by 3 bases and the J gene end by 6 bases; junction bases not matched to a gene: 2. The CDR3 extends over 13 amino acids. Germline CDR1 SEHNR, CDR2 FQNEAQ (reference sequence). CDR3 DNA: TGTGCCAGCAGCTTTGGCGGGGGGGATACGCAGTATTTT. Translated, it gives CASSFGGGDTQYF.

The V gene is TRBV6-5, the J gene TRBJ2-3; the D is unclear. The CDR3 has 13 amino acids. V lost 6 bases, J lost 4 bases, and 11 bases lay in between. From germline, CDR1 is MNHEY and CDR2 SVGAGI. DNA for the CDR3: TGTGCCAGCAGCCCTACAGTCTCAGATACGCAGTATTTT. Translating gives CASSPTVSDTQYF.

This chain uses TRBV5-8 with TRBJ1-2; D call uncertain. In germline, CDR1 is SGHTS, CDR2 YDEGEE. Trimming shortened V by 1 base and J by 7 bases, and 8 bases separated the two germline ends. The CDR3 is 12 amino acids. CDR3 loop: CASSLRGSGYTF. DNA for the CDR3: TGTGCCAGCAGCTTGCGAGGGTCTGGCTACACCTTC.

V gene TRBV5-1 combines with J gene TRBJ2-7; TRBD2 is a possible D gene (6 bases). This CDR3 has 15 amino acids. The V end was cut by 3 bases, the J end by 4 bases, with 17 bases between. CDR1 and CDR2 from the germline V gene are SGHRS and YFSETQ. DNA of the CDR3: TGCGCCAGCAGCTCGGGACTTTTCGGGGTATACGAGCAGTACTTC. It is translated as CASSSGLFGVYEQYF.

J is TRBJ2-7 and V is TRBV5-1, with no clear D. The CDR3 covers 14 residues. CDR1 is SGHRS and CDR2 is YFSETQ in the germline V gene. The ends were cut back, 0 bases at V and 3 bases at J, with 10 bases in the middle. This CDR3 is CASSLGLTHYEQYF. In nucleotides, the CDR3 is TGCGCCAGCAGCTTGGGACTGACCCACTACGAGCAGTACTTC. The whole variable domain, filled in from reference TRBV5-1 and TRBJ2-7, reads KAGVTQTPRYLIKTRGQQVTLSCSPISGHRSVSWYQQTPGQGLQFLFEYFSETQRNKGNFPGRFSGRQFSNSRSEMNVSTLELGDSALYLCASSLGLTHYEQYFGPGTRLTVT.

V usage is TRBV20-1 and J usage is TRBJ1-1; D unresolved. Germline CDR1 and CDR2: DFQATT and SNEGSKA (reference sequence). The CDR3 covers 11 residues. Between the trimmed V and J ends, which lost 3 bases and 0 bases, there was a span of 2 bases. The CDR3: CSARVNTEAFF. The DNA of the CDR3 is TGCAGTGCTAGGGTGAACACTGAAGCTTTCTTT.

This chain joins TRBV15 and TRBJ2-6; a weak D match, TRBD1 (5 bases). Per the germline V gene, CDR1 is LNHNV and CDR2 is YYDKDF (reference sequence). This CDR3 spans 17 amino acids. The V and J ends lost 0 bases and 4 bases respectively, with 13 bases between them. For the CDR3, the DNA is TGTGCCACCAGCAGAGATGCCAGGGCGTGGGGGGCCAACGTCCTGACTTTC. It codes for CATSRDARAWGANVLTF.

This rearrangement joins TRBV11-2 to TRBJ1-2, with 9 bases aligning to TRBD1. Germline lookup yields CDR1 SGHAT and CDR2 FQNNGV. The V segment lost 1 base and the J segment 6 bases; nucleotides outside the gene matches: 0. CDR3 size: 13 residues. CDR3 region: CASSLGTGDGYTF. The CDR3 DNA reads TGTGCCAGCAGCTTAGGGACAGGGGATGGCTACACCTTC.

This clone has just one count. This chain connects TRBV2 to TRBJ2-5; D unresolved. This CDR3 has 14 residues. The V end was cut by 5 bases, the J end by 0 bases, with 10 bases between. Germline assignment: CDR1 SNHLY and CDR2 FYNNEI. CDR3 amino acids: CASSTTANQETQYF. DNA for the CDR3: TGTGCCAGCAGTACAACAGCGAACCAAGAGACCCAGTACTTC.

The CDR3 sequence: CASSLSRAEFNYGYTF. The CDR3 DNA reads TGTGCCAGCAGCTTAAGCAGGGCGGAATTTAACTATGGCTACACCTTC. The chain has TRBV7-9 and TRBJ1-2, with D maybe TRBD1 (5 bases). CDR1 and CDR2 (germline): SEHNR, FQNEAQ (reference sequence). Trimming pared 2 bases from V and 1 base from J, leaving 14 bases between. The CDR3 consists of 16 residues.

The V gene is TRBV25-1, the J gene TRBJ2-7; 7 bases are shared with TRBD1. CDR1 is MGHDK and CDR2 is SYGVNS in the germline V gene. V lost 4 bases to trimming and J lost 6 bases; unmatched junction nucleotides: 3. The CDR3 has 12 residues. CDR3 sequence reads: CASSGHRGEQYF. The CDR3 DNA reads TGTGCCAGCAGTGGGCACAGGGGCGAGCAGTACTTC.

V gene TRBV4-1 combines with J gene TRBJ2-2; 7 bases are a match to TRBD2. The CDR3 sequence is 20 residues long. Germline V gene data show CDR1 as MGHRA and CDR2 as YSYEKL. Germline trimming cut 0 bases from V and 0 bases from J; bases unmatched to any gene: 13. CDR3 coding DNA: TGCGCCAGCAGCCAAGATTTTGGGCTAGCGGACCCGACGAACACCGGGGAGCTGTTTTTT. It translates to CASSQDFGLADPTNTGELFF.

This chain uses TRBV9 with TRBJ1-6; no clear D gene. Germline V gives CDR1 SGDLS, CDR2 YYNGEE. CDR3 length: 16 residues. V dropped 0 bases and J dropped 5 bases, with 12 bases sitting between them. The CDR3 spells CASSVDWAPNNSPLHF. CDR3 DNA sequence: TGTGCCAGCAGCGTAGATTGGGCCCCTAATAATTCACCCCTCCACTTT.

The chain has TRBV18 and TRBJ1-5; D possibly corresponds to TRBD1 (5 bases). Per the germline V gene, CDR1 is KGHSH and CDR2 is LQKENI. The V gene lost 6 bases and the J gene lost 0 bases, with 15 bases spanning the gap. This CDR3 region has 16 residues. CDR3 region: CASSERQIFSNQPQHF. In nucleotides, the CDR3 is TGTGCCAGCTCGGAGCGACAGATTTTTAGCAATCAGCCCCAGCATTTT.

As DNA, the CDR3 is TGTGCCAGCAGTCAGGATACGCAGTATTTT. Its translation: CASSQDTQYF. The V gene is TRBV2, the J gene TRBJ2-3; D is undetermined. Germline V gene lookup returns CDR1 SNHLY and CDR2 FYNNEI. The V end was cut by 5 bases, the J end by 6 bases, with 3 bases between. The CDR3 has 10 residues.

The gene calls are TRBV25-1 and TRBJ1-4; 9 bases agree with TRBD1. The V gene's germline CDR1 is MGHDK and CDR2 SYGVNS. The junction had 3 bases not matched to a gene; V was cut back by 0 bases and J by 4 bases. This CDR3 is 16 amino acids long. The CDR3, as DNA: TGTGCCAGCAGTGAATACACAGGGGGCAGTAATGAAAAACTGTTTTTT. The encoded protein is CASSEYTGGSNEKLFF. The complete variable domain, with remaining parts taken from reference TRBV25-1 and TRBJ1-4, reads EADIYQTPRYLVIGTGKKITLECSQTMGHDKMYWYQQDPGMELHLIHYSYGVNSTEKGDLSSESTVSRIRTEHFPLTLESARPSHTSQYLCASSEYTGGSNEKLFFGSGTQLSVL.